The 20 T cell receptor beta chains reported below all come from one sample, sequenced in a study of cytomegalovirus exposure and HLA in healthy donors. This PCR relied on a set of 60 Vbeta primers and 13 Jbeta primers. Some clones are missing from TCRdb's copy, which holds only in-frame ones; the method was immunoSEQ multiplex PCR. Here the sample spans fewer than 200,000 clones, approximately 90% being singletons. The sequencing sample was made of PBMCs. All receptors come from a boy under 10 years old in good health and CMV-seronegative.

A single count supports this clone. The chain combines TRBV7-9 with TRBJ2-3; 12 bases fit TRBD2. Germline CDR1 and CDR2: SEHNR and FQNEAQ (reference sequence). There are 16 residues in the CDR3. J lost 4 bases, V lost 6 bases, and 8 bases had no gene match. CDR3 sequence (DNA): TGTGCCAGCAGTTCTCCTAGCGGGAGGGATTCAGATACGCAGTATTTT. Amino acid sequence: CASSSPSGRDSDTQYF.

This sequence joins TRBV10-3 and TRBJ2-1; 8 bases line up with TRBD1. The germline gives CDR1 ENHRY, CDR2 SYGVKD. V trimming: 7 bases; J trimming: 3 bases; junction bases outside the gene matches: 5. There are 14 residues in the CDR3. The CDR3 here is CAITPGQDYNEQFF. The CDR3 bases are TGTGCCATCACACCGGGACAGGACTACAATGAGCAGTTCTTC.

The J gene is TRBJ2-4, the V gene TRBV28; tentatively, D is TRBD1 (6 bases). The CDR3 contains 15 residues. V lost 1 base and J 0 bases, leaving 7 bases between the germline ends. Germline CDR1 and CDR2: MDHEN and SYDVKM. The chain's CDR3 is CASSLLGAAKNIQYF. Written as DNA, the CDR3 is TGTGCCAGCAGTTTATTGGGGGCAGCCAAAAACATTCAGTACTTC.

The chain couples TRBV5-1 to TRBJ2-3; TRBD1 matches 7 bases. This CDR3 comprises 14 residues. The junction had 2 bases not matched to a gene; V was cut back by 4 bases and J by 0 bases. CDR1 and CDR2 from the germline V gene are SGHRS and YFSETQ. The CDR3 sequence is CASSPGQSTDTQYF. CDR3 DNA sequence: TGCGCCAGCAGCCCGGGACAGAGCACAGATACGCAGTATTTT.

In regard to this clone: The identical CDR3 is also encoded by other nucleotide sequences in the sample. The chain links TRBV27 to TRBJ2-1, with 12 bases fitting TRBD2. The CDR3 extends over 15 amino acids. Per the germline V gene, CDR1 is MNHEY and CDR2 is SMNVEV (reference sequence). V trimming: 4 bases; J trimming: 7 bases; junction bases outside the gene matches: 5. The CDR3 DNA sequence: TGTGCCAGCAGTTATCGACTAGCGGGAGTTAATGAGCAGTTCTTC. This gives the protein CASSYRLAGVNEQFF.

The chain employs TRBV19 and TRBJ1-4, with D unresolved. This CDR3 comprises 12 residues. The V gene's germline CDR1 is LNHDA and CDR2 SQIVND (reference sequence). Trimming took off 8 bases at V and 14 bases at J, with 18 bases between the two ends. The CDR3 DNA reads as TGTGCCAGTCGGGGATCTCCGGGCCCGCTGTTTTTT. Protein sequence: CASRGSPGPLFF.

The chain joins TRBV19 to TRBJ1-6; perhaps TRBD1 as D (6 bases). Germline V gene data show CDR1 as LNHDA and CDR2 as SQIVND (reference sequence). There are 16 residues in the CDR3. Trimming left V 2 bases short and J 5 bases short, with 13 bases between. The CDR3 nucleotides are TGTGCCAGTAGTATAAAACAGGGTGTGGATAATTCACCCCTCCACTTT. Translated, it gives CASSIKQGVDNSPLHF.

This rearrangement joins TRBV7-9 to TRBJ1-2; no firm D call. Germline CDR1 SEHNR, CDR2 FQNEAQ (reference sequence). V was pared by 1 base and J by 6 bases, with 6 bases between. This CDR3 region has 12 residues. The DNA of the CDR3 is TGTGCCAGCAGCTTAGTCGGGGATGGCTACACCTTC. Translating it yields CASSLVGDGYTF.

CDR3 in DNA: TGTGCCAGCAGCGTAGTAGGATCGGGGGGGGCGGGGAACACTGAAGCTTTCTTT. It translates to CASSVVGSGGAGNTEAFF. V usage is TRBV9 and J usage is TRBJ1-1, with a possible D match to TRBD1 (6 bases). Trimming removed 0 bases at V and 1 base at J, with 19 bases between. The germline CDR1 and CDR2 sequences are SGDLS and YYNGEE. The CDR3 has 18 amino acids. Using reference TRBV9 and TRBJ1-1 for the parts outside the CDR3, the full variable domain is DSGVTQTPKHLITATGQRVTLRCSPRSGDLSVYWYQQSLDQGLQFLIQYYNGEERAKGNILERFSAQQFPDLHSELNLSSLELGDSALYFCASSVVGSGGAGNTEAFFGQGTRLTVV.

This chain uses TRBV7-9 with TRBJ1-6; perhaps TRBD1 as D (6 bases). The V gene lost 4 bases and the J gene lost 9 bases, with 13 bases spanning the gap. There are 14 residues in the CDR3. The germline gives CDR1 SEHNR, CDR2 FQNEAQ (reference sequence). Here the CDR3 reads CASSSADSTSPLHF. The CDR3 DNA sequence: TGTGCCAGCAGCTCCGCGGACAGTACTTCACCCCTCCACTTT.

This chain joins TRBV4-1 and TRBJ2-1; 8 bases map to TRBD2. V gave up 4 bases and J gave up 5 bases; unmatched junction bases: 13. Germline V gene lookup returns CDR1 MGHRA and CDR2 YSYEKL. The CDR3 is 17 residues long. The CDR3 region has the DNA TGCGCCAGCAGCCCCACCCAATTTAGCGGGGTGGACAATGAGCAGTTCTTC. Its translation: CASSPTQFSGVDNEQFF.

The chain links TRBV30 to TRBJ1-6, with a weak D call TRBD1 (5 bases). The CDR3 extends over 13 amino acids. The germline gives CDR1 GTSNPN, CDR2 SVGIG (reference sequence). V dropped 2 bases and J dropped 15 bases, with 17 bases sitting between them. The CDR3 loop is CAWSHGGAPNLHF. The CDR3 DNA sequence: TGTGCCTGGAGTCATGGCGGGGCCCCCAACCTCCACTTT.

The chain is built from TRBV2 and TRBJ2-6; TRBD2 is a possible D gene (6 bases). This CDR3 contains 14 residues. CDR1 and CDR2 from the germline V gene are SNHLY and FYNNEI. The V and J ends lost 5 bases and 4 bases respectively, with 9 bases between them. CDR3 sequence: CASSRGLGANVLTF. The CDR3 DNA follows: TGTGCCAGCAGTCGGGGGTTGGGGGCCAACGTCCTGACTTTC.

The rearrangement uses TRBV27 and TRBJ2-1; 14 nucleotides agree with TRBD2. The germline V gene encodes CDR1 MNHEY and CDR2 SMNVEV (reference sequence). The V segment lost 4 bases and the J segment 9 bases; nucleotides outside the gene matches: 14. The CDR3 is 18 residues long. This CDR3 is CASSSAGTSGSITPEQFF. The CDR3 bases are TGTGCCAGCAGTTCGGCCGGGACTAGCGGGAGTATCACCCCTGAGCAGTTCTTC.

This clone was recorded a few times. The genes are TRBV9 and TRBJ2-1; 12 bases match TRBD2. The CDR3 sequence is 14 residues long. Germline V gene lookup returns CDR1 SGDLS and CDR2 YYNGEE. V gave up 4 bases and J gave up 10 bases; unmatched junction bases: 6. CDR3 region: CASSSGLAGLEQFF. The CDR3 DNA reads TGTGCCAGCAGCTCAGGACTAGCGGGGTTAGAGCAGTTCTTC.

The CDR3 region is CSATYEQFF. CDR3 sequence (DNA): TGCAGTGCTACGTATGAGCAGTTCTTC. The V and J genes are TRBV20-1 and TRBJ2-1; D not certain. CDR1 DFQATT and CDR2 SNEGSKA come from the germline V gene (reference sequence). Trimming removed 4 bases from V and 8 bases from J, with 3 bases in between. CDR3 length equals 9 residues.

Of note for this clone: At one of its ends the junction is not consistent with the germline gene, which may arise from a read error. The chain links TRBV7-9 to TRBJ2-3; no definite D call. CDR1 SEHNR and CDR2 FQNEAQ come from the germline V gene (reference sequence). The CDR3 loop spans 12 amino acids. The CDR3 coding sequence is TGTTCCAGCAGCTTAGACGGAGATACGCAGTATTTT. The encoded protein is CSSSLDGDTQYF.

The chain employs TRBV29-1 and TRBJ2-1; TRBD2 matches at 10 bases. V lost 1 base and J lost 9; bases outside the gene matches: 0. Germline-derived CDR1 and CDR2 are SQVTM and ANQGSEA. The CDR3 spans 12 residues. DNA for the CDR3: TGCAGCGTTGAAGCTAGCGGGGGTGAGCAGTTCTTC. It is translated as CSVEASGGEQFF.

The chain employs TRBV4-1 and TRBJ1-5, with D tentatively TRBD1 (5 bases). V gave up 3 bases and J gave up 4 bases, with 13 bases separating them. CDR3 size: 15 residues. Germline V lookup: CDR1 MGHRA, CDR2 YSYEKL. The CDR3 nucleotides are TGCGCCAGCAGCCAGCATGATGGGGCAAATCAGCCCCAGCATTTT. Its translation is CASSQHDGANQPQHF.

The chain recombines TRBV27 with TRBJ1-3, with D hard to call. The length of the CDR3 is 12 residues. Germline CDR1 MNHEY, CDR2 SMNVEV (reference sequence). The V end was cut by 3 bases, the J end by 10 bases, with 10 bases between. CDR3 amino acids: CASSFLDGTIYF. The DNA for the CDR3 is TGTGCCAGCAGTTTTTTAGACGGGACCATATATTTT.